These 16 T cell receptor beta chains were sequenced from one sample in a study of CD8 T cells in ankylosing spondylitis (dated by TCRdb to 2016 to 2017). Overall results and qualifications from the work: Blood from ankylosing spondylitis patients appeared to be characterized by a TCR beta motif made up of seven or eight highly homologous amino acid variants.

These receptors' antigens are unknown. Library creation used 5' RACE. Reads for this sample came from an Illumina HiSeq 2500. TCRdb passed the public sequencing reads through fastp at Q25 and MiXCR, retaining productive beta sequences. Every distinct CDR3 protein forms one entry, paired with its most common genes and DNA. The sample data list about 340,000 distinct CDR3 sequences, and approximately 8% of these were observed just once. Roughly 15% of the sample is held by the ten biggest clonotypes. Sequencing was carried out using blood, either unsorted or a sorted T cell fraction (not recorded which). These receptors all stem from a male donor with ankylosing spondylitis.

There are a few counts of this clonotype. This sequence joins TRBV29-1 and TRBJ2-7; a weak D match, TRBD2 (6 bases). Germline CDR1 is SQVTM and CDR2 is ANQGSEA. Deletions cut 1 base from V and 6 bases from J, with 22 bases between. The length of the CDR3 is 16 residues. The CDR3 sequence: CSVEGEAGTKLLEQYF. CDR3 nucleotide sequence: TGCAGCGTTGAAGGGGAGGCCGGGACGAAATTGCTCGAGCAGTACTTC.

The chain has TRBV14 and TRBJ2-2; no clear D. Trimming cost V 1 base and J 0 bases, with 9 bases left between them. Germline assignment: CDR1 SGHDN and CDR2 FVKESK. The CDR3 contains 16 residues. CDR3 coding DNA: TGTGCCAGCAGCCAAGGAAAGAGTGCGAACACCGGGGAGCTGTTTTTT. It encodes CASSQGKSANTGELFF.

V is TRBV10-3 and J is TRBJ1-1, with a weak D call TRBD1 (6 bases). With 6 bases removed from V and 0 bases from J, the gap between germline ends came to 14 bases. This CDR3 comprises 15 residues. Germline CDR1 reads ENHRY; CDR2 reads SYGVKD. The CDR3 region is CAISRDGTMNTEAFF. The DNA of the CDR3 is TGTGCCATCAGCCGGGACGGGACAATGAACACTGAAGCTTTCTTT.

This clonotype was seen more than once but under ten times. The chain links TRBV7-6 to TRBJ2-7, with TRBD1 matching over 9 bases. Germline V CDR1 and CDR2: SGHVS, FNYEAQ. The CDR3 covers 17 residues. Germline trimming cut 1 base from V and 2 bases from J; bases unmatched to any gene: 9. DNA of the CDR3: TGTGCCAGCAGCTTAGTAGGACAGGGGACTCCGACCTACGAGCAGTACTTC. Amino acids: CASSLVGQGTPTYEQYF.

In this sample, this clonotype turned up a few times. The chain combines TRBV2 with TRBJ1-6; D is possibly TRBD1 (5 bases). Trimming pared 4 bases from V and 9 bases from J, leaving 10 bases between. Germline CDR1 and CDR2: SNHLY and FYNNEI. The CDR3 sequence is 13 residues long. CDR3 nucleotide sequence: TGTGCCAGCAGTGTAGGGGAGGGTTCACCCCTCCACTTT. Amino acids: CASSVGEGSPLHF.

Only a few counts were recorded for this clonotype. The chain joins TRBV6-1 to TRBJ2-1; a weak D match, TRBD1 (5 bases). Germline CDR1 MNHNS, CDR2 SASEGT. CDR3 size: 16 residues. V lost 6 bases and J lost 8, with 23 bases in between. The CDR3 nucleotides are TGTGCCAGCAGCCAATCCCACAAACGACAGACGGATGAGCAGTTCTTC. Residues: CASSQSHKRQTDEQFF.

This clonotype occurred once. The conserved phenylalanine or tryptophan normally closing the CDR3 is absent here, so this likely arose from a read error. The CDR3 DNA is TGCGCCAGCAGCTCAGGACTAGCGGGAGTGTGGACCGGGGAGCTGTTTTTA. Encoded protein: CASSSGLAGVWTGELFL. The chain is built from TRBV5-1 and TRBJ2-2, with TRBD2 identical over 13 bases. The CDR3 runs 17 residues. J gave up 5 bases and V 3 bases, and 7 bases lay outside the gene matches. Germline CDR1 reads SGHRS; CDR2 reads YFSETQ.

The chain joins TRBV20-1 to TRBJ2-1; D is perhaps TRBD1 (6 bases). Germline CDR1 and CDR2: DFQATT and SNEGSKA (reference sequence). The CDR3 contains 15 residues. Trimming pared 1 base from V and 3 bases from J, leaving 13 bases between. The CDR3 here is CSARGLDRFYNEQFF. CDR3 nucleotides: TGCAGTGCTAGAGGGCTGGACAGATTCTACAATGAGCAGTTCTTC.

In its sample, this clonotype was seen many times. The chain joins TRBV4-2 to TRBJ1-1; no clear D gene. The CDR3 spans 11 residues. The germline V and J ends were trimmed by 2 bases and 6 bases, with 4 bases remaining between them. Germline V CDR1 and CDR2: LGHNA, YNFKEQ. In nucleotides, the CDR3 is TGTGCCAGCAGCCAATATTCTGAAGCTTTCTTT. The encoded protein is CASSQYSEAFF.

This clonotype has only a few counts. The chain joins TRBV7-8 to TRBJ2-7, with D unclear. Germline V CDR1 and CDR2: SGHVS, FQNEAQ. CDR3 size: 15 residues. V lost 8 bases and J lost 2, with 19 bases in between. The CDR3 DNA reads as TGTGCCAGCGGCGGTGGTGAGTCGCGAACCTACGAGCAGTACTTC. Translation: CASGGGESRTYEQYF.

The chain uses TRBV15 and TRBJ2-7; 8 bases are a match to TRBD1. The CDR3 runs to 15 residues. Germline CDR1 is LNHNV and CDR2 is YYDKDF (reference sequence). After removal of 0 bases from V and 6 bases from J, the junction contained 7 bases not matched to a gene. In nucleotides, the CDR3 is TGTGCCACCAGCAGAGATTGGGCAGGGGGCAGCGAGCAGTACTTC. It is translated as CATSRDWAGGSEQYF. Variable domain in full (rest from reference TRBV15 and TRBJ2-7): DAMVIQNPRYQVTQFGKPVTLSCSQTLNHNVMYWYQQKSSQAPKLLFHYYDKDFNNEADTPDNFQSRRPNTSFCFLDIRSPGLGDTAMYLCATSRDWAGGSEQYFGPGTRLTVT.

This clonotype was recorded at least ten times. The chain joins TRBV2 to TRBJ2-2; tentative D call: TRBD2 (6 bases). The CDR3 covers 17 residues. In germline, CDR1 is SNHLY, CDR2 FYNNEI. With 4 bases removed from V and 5 bases from J, the gap between germline ends came to 20 bases. Here the CDR3 reads CASSGGAGTAGTGELFF. Written as DNA, the CDR3 is TGTGCCAGCAGTGGAGGTGCGGGGACGGCTGGAACCGGGGAGCTGTTTTTT.

At least ten counts were recorded for this clonotype. V is TRBV29-1 and J is TRBJ2-1; D is undetermined. This CDR3 is built from 14 residues. Germline V CDR1 and CDR2: SQVTM, ANQGSEA. The V and J ends lost 4 bases and 0 bases respectively, with 10 bases between them. The CDR3 loop reads CSVGISSSYNEQFF. The CDR3 coding sequence is TGCAGCGTTGGAATCTCCTCCTCCTACAATGAGCAGTTCTTC.

This chain connects TRBV25-1 to TRBJ2-5; D is possibly TRBD2 (5 bases). The V end lost 5 bases, the J end lost 2 bases, and 15 bases lay between the germline ends. The CDR3 covers 15 residues. Germline CDR1 reads MGHDK; CDR2 reads SYGVNS. The CDR3 region is CASSLSGGFQETQYF. The CDR3 DNA reads TGTGCCAGCAGTTTGAGCGGCGGGTTTCAAGAGACCCAGTACTTC.

The V and J genes are TRBV3-1 and TRBJ2-5; perhaps TRBD2 as D (6 bases). CDR3 length equals 17 residues. CDR1 LGHDT and CDR2 YNNKEL come from the germline V gene (reference sequence). The germline V and J ends were trimmed by 5 bases and 5 bases, with 24 bases remaining between them. CDR3 nucleotide sequence: TGTGCCAGCAGCTCCCGGTTTGCTAGCGACCCAAGGGAGACCCAGTACTTC. The encoded protein is CASSSRFASDPRETQYF.

The chain recombines TRBV29-1 with TRBJ2-7; the D is unclear. CDR1 and CDR2 (germline): SQVTM, ANQGSEA. The CDR3 spans 13 residues. V lost 0 bases, J lost 4 bases, and 10 bases lay in between. The CDR3 coding sequence is TGCAGCGTTGAAGATCTTCAAGGGTACGAGCAGTACTTC. Protein sequence: CSVEDLQGYEQYF.